Described below is a single T cell receptor (beta chain) sequence and its context. Its antigen is undetermined. These data come from a study of T cells after yellow fever vaccination. Findings and caveats of the study: Abundant bulk-population clonotypes could contaminate the FACS-sorted repertoires. Reappearance after the booster was observed for most primary-vaccination clones (roughly 97% CD4, approximately 90% CD8). Peak timing came faster in the weaker secondary response, day 5 versus 15.

Template switching by 5'RACE produced TCR cDNA, adding a universal primer site and UMIs. TCRdb ran MiXCR on the 5' RACE reads and lists one entry per CDR3 protein. In the table there are around 100,000 distinct CDR3 sequences, around 5.8% of which are singletons. Trimming shortened V by 4 bases and J by 8 bases, and 27 bases separated the two germline ends. Germline CDR1 is MNHNY and CDR2 is SVGAGI (reference sequence). There are 18 residues in the CDR3. The source of this sequence is a man aged 18 to 30 who received the YFV17D yellow fever vaccine. This chain links TRBV6-6 with TRBJ2-1, with D perhaps given as TRBD1 or TRBD2 (6 bases each). The specimen comprised CD8+ T cells sorted from PBMCs, sampled 10 days after the yellow fever booster vaccination. As DNA, the CDR3 is TGTGCCAGCAGTTCCAGGGGAGATCTAGCGCCAGTAGGATATGAGCAGTTCTTC. It encodes CASSSRGDLAPVGYEQFF.